One and the same sample provided the 14 T cell receptor beta chains below, sequenced in a study of blood T cells in healthy people across ages. A second PCR of 7 to 11 cycles used a sample-barcoded 5' primer and a J-beta primer mix. TCRdb re-derived calls from the 5' RACE reads in MiXCR, one entry per CDR3 protein. The table lists 700,000 to 900,000 distinct CDR3 sequences, 20% to 30% of them singletons. This same sample was also taken into another study, of T cells of mothers and their children.

The sequencing input was blood. The source of these receptors is a boy younger than 18 in good health.

The chain recombines TRBV20-1 with TRBJ1-5; 9 nucleotides agree with TRBD1. The germline V gene encodes CDR1 DFQATT and CDR2 SNEGSKA (reference sequence). The J segment lost 7 bases and the V segment lost 6 bases, leaving 10 bases of the junction unmatched. The CDR3 runs 14 residues. CDR3 sequence reads: CSAETGTGRQPQHF. The CDR3 region has the DNA TGCAGTGCAGAGACCGGGACAGGGAGACAGCCCCAGCATTTT.

This clonotype showed up just a few times. V is TRBV27 and J is TRBJ2-5, with 9 bases identical to TRBD1. The CDR3 is 16 amino acids. The trim removed 10 bases at V and 0 bases at J, leaving 12 bases unmatched. Per the germline V gene, CDR1 is MNHEY and CDR2 is SMNVEV (reference sequence). Here the CDR3 DNA reads TGTGCCATCATGGCACGGGACAGGGCCCACCAAGAGACCCAGTACTTC. Residues: CAIMARDRAHQETQYF.

This clonotype came up a few times. This chain links TRBV10-3 with TRBJ2-5; 11 bases fit TRBD2. Germline CDR1 and CDR2: ENHRY and SYGVKD. The CDR3 loop spans 15 amino acids. The V gene end was trimmed by 9 bases and the J gene end by 2 bases; junction bases not matched to a gene: 8. The DNA for the CDR3 is TGTGCCATTGCGGCTAGCGGGGGGCCGCAAGAGACCCAGTACTTC. Translation gives CAIAASGGPQETQYF.

A few counts support this clonotype. The chain couples TRBV14 to TRBJ2-2, with TRBD2 matching 8 bases. The germline V gene has CDR1 SGHDN and CDR2 FVKESK. Unmatched junction bases numbered 4, after V lost 2 bases and J lost 2 bases. The CDR3 totals 16 residues. DNA for the CDR3: TGTGCCAGCAGCCAACGGGGGGGCCGTAACACCGGGGAGCTGTTTTTT. This encodes CASSQRGGRNTGELFF. Filled out from reference TRBV14 and TRBJ2-2, the complete variable domain reads EAGVTQFPSHSVIEKGQTVTLRCDPISGHDNLYWYRRVMGKEIKFLLHFVKESKQDESGMPNNRFLAERTGGTYSTLKVQPAELEDSGVYFCASSQRGGRNTGELFFGEGSRLTVL.

This clonotype was picked up a small number of times. The rearrangement links TRBV4-1 to TRBJ2-5; 8 positions match TRBD2. The J call is uncertain, as TRBJ2-1 better fits the DNA end. Germline V lookup: CDR1 MGHRA, CDR2 YSYEKL. There are 15 residues in the CDR3. CDR3 sequence reads: CASSQEYGGAPGQFF. The CDR3 DNA is TGCGCCAGCAGCCAAGAGTACGGGGGGGCCCCCGGGCAGTTCTTC.

The chain carries TRBV6-1 and TRBJ1-1, with D hard to call. Trimming left V 0 bases short and J 11 bases short, with 13 bases between. The germline V gene encodes CDR1 MNHNS and CDR2 SASEGT. The CDR3 length is 13 residues. Here the CDR3 reads CASSEAPPGLAFF. The CDR3 DNA reads as TGTGCCAGCAGTGAAGCGCCCCCAGGTTTGGCTTTCTTT.

This clonotype was observed a few times. The chain carries TRBV29-1 and TRBJ2-7; the D is unclear. With 6 bases removed from V and 1 base from J, the gap between germline ends came to 13 bases. The CDR3 runs 13 residues. CDR1 and CDR2 (germline): SQVTM, ANQGSEA. The CDR3 protein is CSVITDCSYEQYF. In DNA form, the CDR3 reads TGCAGCGTCATAACCGACTGTTCCTACGAGCAGTACTTC.

There are a few counts of this clonotype. The chain combines TRBV29-1 with TRBJ2-5; TRBD2 matches at 8 bases. The length of the CDR3 is 11 residues. CDR1 is SQVTM, CDR2 ANQGSEA, per germline. V gave up 7 bases and J gave up 4 bases; unmatched junction bases: 2. CDR3 amino acids: CSGRGGETQYF. CDR3 sequence (DNA): TGCAGCGGTCGGGGGGGAGAGACCCAGTACTTC.

This chain links TRBV9 with TRBJ1-2, with unresolved D. V shed 0 bases and J shed 8 bases, with 17 bases lying between them. The CDR3 length is 15 residues. CDR1 SGDLS and CDR2 YYNGEE come from the germline V gene. CDR3 in amino acids: CASSVEPSVMGGYTF. The CDR3 nucleotides are TGTGCCAGCAGCGTAGAGCCCTCGGTGATGGGAGGCTACACCTTC.

In its sample, this clonotype was seen a few times. The chain joins TRBV12-3 or TRBV12-4 to TRBJ2-5; 15 nucleotides match TRBD2. This CDR3 region has 18 residues. With 6 bases clipped from V and 5 bases from J, the junction kept 13 bases outside the gene matches. CDR3 region: CASSLPGLAGGIQETQYF. The CDR3 bases are TGTGCCAGCAGCCTACCGGGACTAGCGGGGGGAATCCAGGAGACCCAGTACTTC.

This clonotype was found once. CDR3 nucleotides: TGTGCCAGCAGCTTAGAGGGGGCTTTCAGGTACAATGAGCAGTTCTTC. Protein: CASSLEGAFRYNEQFF. The chain has TRBV7-3 and TRBJ2-5, with 7 bases identical to TRBD1. The tail of the sequence fits TRBJ2-1 better, so the J call may be wrong. CDR1 is SGHTA and CDR2 is FQGTGA in the germline V gene. This CDR3 has 16 amino acids.

This clonotype has more than one count but fewer than ten. The gene calls are TRBV10-3 and TRBJ2-7; D is perhaps TRBD2 (5 bases). With 6 bases removed from V and 7 bases from J, the gap between germline ends came to 19 bases. This CDR3 contains 14 residues. Germline loops: CDR1 ENHRY, CDR2 SYGVKD. DNA of the CDR3: TGTGCCATCAGCATGACTACTGAAATCGTTGAGCAGTACTTC. It codes for CAISMTTEIVEQYF.

This rearrangement joins TRBV6-6 to TRBJ2-3; D call uncertain. V shed 2 bases and J shed 7 bases, with 4 bases lying between them. This CDR3 spans 11 amino acids. Germline loops: CDR1 MNHNY, CDR2 SVGAGI (reference sequence). The CDR3 sequence is CASSYVNTQYF. CDR3 bases: TGTGCCAGCAGTTACGTAAATACGCAGTATTTT.

As regards this clonotype: The junction does not match germline at one end; this may be a read error. The chain's CDR3 is CAISPGLQQTQYF. The CDR3 nucleotides are TGTGCCATCAGTCCGGGTCTCCAACAGACCCAGTACTTC. This chain uses TRBV10-3 with TRBJ2-5; D call uncertain. Germline V gives CDR1 ENHRY, CDR2 SYGVKD. The CDR3 covers 13 residues.